The clone carrying this T cell receptor (beta chain) showed up many times. The antigen is not known. This entry belongs to a study of T cells in Graves' hyperthyroidism and ophthalmopathy. General study findings and limits: The blood repertoire included most of the expanded thyroid clonotypes above 0.001. The model foresaw ophthalmopathy a median approximately 6.3 months prior to onset.

Used for diagnoses were clinical symptoms, serum thyroxine and TRAb, thyroid ultrasound and orbital computed tomography. Isolation of PBMCs was performed on 9.5 to 10 ml fresh peripheral blood. The investigators amplified TCR beta CDR3 regions from RNA transcripts. First-round RT-PCR with HTBI primers amplified the TCR CDR3 region. TCRdb fed the multiplex PCR reads into MiXCR, producing one record per CDR3 protein. The repertoire consists of some 500,000 distinct CDR3 sequences, with about 24% occurring once and the leading ten covering approximately 10%. The clonotype comes from a woman aged 25 to 39 with Graves' ophthalmopathy. The sequenced material came from blood.

CDR3 DNA: TGTGCCAGCAGTTTAGGACAGAGGGGGGCAGCTTTCTTT. Amino acids: CASSLGQRGAAFF. The V call is TRBV12-3 or TRBV12-4, the J call TRBJ1-1, with D tentatively TRBD1 (6 bases). V was pared by 1 base and J by 10 bases, with 13 bases between. There are 13 residues in the CDR3.